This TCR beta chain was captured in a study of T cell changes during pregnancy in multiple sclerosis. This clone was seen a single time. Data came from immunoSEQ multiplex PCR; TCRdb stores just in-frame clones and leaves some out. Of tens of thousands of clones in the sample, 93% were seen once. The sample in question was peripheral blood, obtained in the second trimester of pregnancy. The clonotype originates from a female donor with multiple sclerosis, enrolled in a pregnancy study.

The CDR3 is CASSLGQASYNEQFF. The CDR3, as DNA: TGCGCCAGCAGCTTGGGACAGGCCTCCTACAATGAGCAGTTCTTC. V and J are TRBV5-1 and TRBJ2-1; maybe TRBD1 (6 bases). The CDR3 totals 15 residues. Trimming shortened V by 0 bases and J by 0 bases, and 7 bases separated the two germline ends. Germline V gene sequence: CDR1 SGHRS, CDR2 YFSETQ. Complete variable domain (other parts from reference TRBV5-1 and TRBJ2-1): KAGVTQTPRYLIKTRGQQVTLSCSPISGHRSVSWYQQTPGQGLQFLFEYFSETQRNKGNFPGRFSGRQFSNSRSEMNVSTLELGDSALYLCASSLGQASYNEQFFGPGTRLTVL.